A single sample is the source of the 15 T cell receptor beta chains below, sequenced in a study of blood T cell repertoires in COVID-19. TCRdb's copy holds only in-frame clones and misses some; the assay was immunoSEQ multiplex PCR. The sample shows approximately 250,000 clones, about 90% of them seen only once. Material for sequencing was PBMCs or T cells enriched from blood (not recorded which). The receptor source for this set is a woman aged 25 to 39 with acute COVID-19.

The CDR3 DNA follows: TGTGCCAGCAGCTTAGGGACTAGCGCCAACAATGAGCAGTTCTTC. It encodes CASSLGTSANNEQFF. This chain uses TRBV7-2 with TRBJ2-1; TRBD2 agrees at 9 bases. This CDR3 spans 15 amino acids. With 1 base clipped from V and 5 bases from J, the junction kept 3 bases outside the gene matches. Germline-derived CDR1 and CDR2 are SGHTA and FQGNSA.

CDR3 sequence: CASSQRTGKTGELFF. CDR3 nucleotide sequence: TGCGCCAGCAGCCAGAGGACAGGGAAGACCGGGGAGCTGTTTTTT. The V gene is TRBV4-3, the J gene TRBJ2-2, with TRBD1 identical over 8 bases. Germline V gene data show CDR1 as LGHNA and CDR2 as YSLEER. This CDR3 region has 15 residues. V was clipped by 3 bases and J by 5 bases; unmatched bases: 5.

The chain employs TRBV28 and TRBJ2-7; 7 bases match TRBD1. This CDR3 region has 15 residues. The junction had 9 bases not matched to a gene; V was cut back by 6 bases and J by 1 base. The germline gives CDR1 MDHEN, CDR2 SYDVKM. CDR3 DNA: TGTGCCAGCAGCCCGACCTCAGGGGGTTCCTACGAGCAGTACTTC. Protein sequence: CASSPTSGGSYEQYF.

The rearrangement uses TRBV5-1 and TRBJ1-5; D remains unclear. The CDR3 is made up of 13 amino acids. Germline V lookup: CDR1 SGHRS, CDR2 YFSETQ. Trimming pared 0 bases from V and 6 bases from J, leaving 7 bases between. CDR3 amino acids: CASSLDLAQPQHF. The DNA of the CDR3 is TGCGCCAGCAGCTTGGATCTAGCTCAGCCCCAGCATTTT.

CDR3 DNA: TGTGCCAGCAGCGCCGGACAGGGGGCGCAAGGGGGTATTGTGGATACGCAGTATTTT. Amino acids: CASSAGQGAQGGIVDTQYF. The chain recombines TRBV9 with TRBJ2-3; 11 nucleotides agree with TRBD1. This CDR3 is built from 19 residues. J gave up 6 bases and V 3 bases, and 18 bases lay outside the gene matches. CDR1 is SGDLS and CDR2 is YYNGEE in the germline V gene. The entire variable domain, with the rest obtained from reference TRBV9 and TRBJ2-3, is as follows: DSGVTQTPKHLITATGQRVTLRCSPRSGDLSVYWYQQSLDQGLQFLIQYYNGEERAKGNILERFSAQQFPDLHSELNLSSLELGDSALYFCASSAGQGAQGGIVDTQYFGPGTRLTVL.

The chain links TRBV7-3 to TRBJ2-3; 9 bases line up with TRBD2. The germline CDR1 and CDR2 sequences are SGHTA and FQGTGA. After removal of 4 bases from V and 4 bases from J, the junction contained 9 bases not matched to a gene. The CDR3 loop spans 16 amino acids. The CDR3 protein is CASSYGGGRVPDTQYF. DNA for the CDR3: TGTGCCAGCAGCTATGGGGGCGGGAGGGTCCCAGATACGCAGTATTTT.

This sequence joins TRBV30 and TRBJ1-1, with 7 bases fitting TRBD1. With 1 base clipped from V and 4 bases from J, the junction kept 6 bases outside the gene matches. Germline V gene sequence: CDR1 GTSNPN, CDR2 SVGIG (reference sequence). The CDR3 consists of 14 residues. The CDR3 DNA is TGTGCCTGGAGTGGGGGTACAGGGGCCACTGAAGCTTTCTTT. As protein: CAWSGGTGATEAFF. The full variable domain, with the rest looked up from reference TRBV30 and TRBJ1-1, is SQTIHQWPATLVQPVGSPLSLECTVEGTSNPNLYWYRQAAGRGLQLLFYSVGIGQISSEVPQNLSASRPQDRQFILSSKKLLLSDSGFYLCAWSGGTGATEAFFGQGTRLTVV.

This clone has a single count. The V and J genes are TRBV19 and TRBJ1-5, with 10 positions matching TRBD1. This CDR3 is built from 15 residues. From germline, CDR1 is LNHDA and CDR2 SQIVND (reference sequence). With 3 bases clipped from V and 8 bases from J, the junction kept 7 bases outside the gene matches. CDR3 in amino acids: CASSIAGQGGEPQHF. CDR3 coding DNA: TGTGCCAGTAGTATCGCCGGACAGGGGGGAGAGCCCCAGCATTTT.

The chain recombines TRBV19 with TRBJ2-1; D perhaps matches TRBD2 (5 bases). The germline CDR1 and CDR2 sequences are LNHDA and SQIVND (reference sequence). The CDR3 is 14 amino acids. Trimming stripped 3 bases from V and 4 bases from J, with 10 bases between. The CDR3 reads CASSMREGYNEQFF. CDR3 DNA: TGTGCCAGTAGTATGAGAGAGGGTTACAATGAGCAGTTCTTC.

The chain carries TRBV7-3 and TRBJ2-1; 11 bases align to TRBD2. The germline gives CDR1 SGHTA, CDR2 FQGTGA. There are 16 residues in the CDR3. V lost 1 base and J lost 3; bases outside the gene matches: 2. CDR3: CASSLSLAGGYNEQFF. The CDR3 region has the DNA TGTGCCAGCAGCTTAAGTCTAGCGGGGGGCTACAATGAGCAGTTCTTC.

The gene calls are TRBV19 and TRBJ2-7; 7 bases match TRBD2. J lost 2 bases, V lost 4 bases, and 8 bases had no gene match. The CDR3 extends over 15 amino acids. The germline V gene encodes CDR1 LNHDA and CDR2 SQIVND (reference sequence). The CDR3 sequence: CASSTPSGRTYEQYF. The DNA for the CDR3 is TGTGCCAGTAGTACCCCTAGCGGAAGGACCTACGAGCAGTACTTC.

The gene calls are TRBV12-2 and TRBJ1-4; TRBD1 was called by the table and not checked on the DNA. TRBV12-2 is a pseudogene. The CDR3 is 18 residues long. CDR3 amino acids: CASRFPTGRKNVGEKLFF. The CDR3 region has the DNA TGTGCAAGTCGCTTCCCAACAGGGAGAAAGAATGTTGGTGAAAAACTGTTTTTT.

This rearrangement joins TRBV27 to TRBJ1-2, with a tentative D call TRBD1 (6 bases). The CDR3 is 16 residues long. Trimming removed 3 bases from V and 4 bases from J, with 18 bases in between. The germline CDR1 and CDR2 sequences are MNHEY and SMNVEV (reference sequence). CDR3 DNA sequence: TGTGCCAGCAGTTTGGAAAGGGGGGGCTCCGGCTATGGCTACACCTTC. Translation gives CASSLERGGSGYGYTF.

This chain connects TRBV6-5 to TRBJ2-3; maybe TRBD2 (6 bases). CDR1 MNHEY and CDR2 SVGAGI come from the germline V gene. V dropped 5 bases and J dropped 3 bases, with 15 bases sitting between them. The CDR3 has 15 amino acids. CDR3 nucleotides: TGTGCCAGCAGTAGGCGGATAGCGGCGACAGATACGCAGTATTTT. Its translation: CASSRRIAATDTQYF.

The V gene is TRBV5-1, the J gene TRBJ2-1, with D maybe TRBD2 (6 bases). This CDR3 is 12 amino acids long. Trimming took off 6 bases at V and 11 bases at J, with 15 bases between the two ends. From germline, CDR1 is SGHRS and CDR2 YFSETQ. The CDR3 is CASTLPGEKQFF. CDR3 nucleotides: TGCGCCAGCACCCTCCCGGGGGAGAAGCAGTTCTTC.